This paragraph reports one TCR beta chain. Researchers ran the PCR with 60 Vbeta and 13 Jbeta primers. Measured with immunoSEQ multiplex PCR; TCRdb has only the in-frame clones, and not every one. The ten top clones account for over 2%, within a sample of 100,000 to 150,000 clones. This record comes from a study of cytomegalovirus exposure and HLA in healthy donors. Germline CDR1 ENHRY, CDR2 SYGVKD. V lost 4 bases to trimming and J lost 1 base; unmatched junction nucleotides: 7. This CDR3 spans 15 amino acids. The TCR comes from a man aged 35-49 years in good health and CMV-seronegative. This chain uses TRBV10-3 with TRBJ2-7, with 7 bases fitting TRBD2. Sequencing input: PBMCs. CDR3 in DNA: TGTGCCATCAGTGCCCAGCGGGATGGTTCCTACGAGCAGTACTTC. This gives the protein CAISAQRDGSYEQYF.